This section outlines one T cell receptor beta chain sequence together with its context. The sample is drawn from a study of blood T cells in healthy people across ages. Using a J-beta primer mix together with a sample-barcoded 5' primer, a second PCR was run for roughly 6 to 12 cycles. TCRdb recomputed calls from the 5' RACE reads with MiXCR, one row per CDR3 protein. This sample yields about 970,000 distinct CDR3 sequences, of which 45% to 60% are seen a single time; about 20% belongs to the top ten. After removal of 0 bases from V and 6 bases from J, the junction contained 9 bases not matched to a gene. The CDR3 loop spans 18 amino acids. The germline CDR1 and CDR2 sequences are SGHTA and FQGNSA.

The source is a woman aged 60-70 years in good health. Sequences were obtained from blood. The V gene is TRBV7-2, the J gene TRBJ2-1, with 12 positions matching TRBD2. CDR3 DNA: TGTGCCAGCAGCTTAGCGATGGGAGGACTAGCGGGAACCAATGAGCAGTTCTTC. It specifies CASSLAMGGLAGTNEQFF.